This TCR beta chain was observed in a study of OX40 agonist ivuxolimab in advanced cancers. Whole-study context: Prior therapy, whether anti-PD-1, anti-PD-L1 or anti-CTLA-4, was allowed, and roughly 44% had some. Three patients showed partial responses: one hepatocellular carcinoma and two cutaneous melanoma cases.

Study results and limitations: Not determined was the antigen specificity of the expanded peripheral T cells. Doses of 0.1 to 3.0 mg/kg were accompanied by clonal expansion of CD4+ and CD8+ blood T cells by week 6.

Points on this clone: Its antigen is unknown.

The protocol was immunoSEQ multiplex PCR, while the TCRdb copy is restricted to in-frame clones and leaves out a portion. Of tens of thousands of clones in the sample, about 86% were seen once. The V and J ends lost 10 bases and 4 bases respectively, with 20 bases between them. The CDR3 consists of 15 residues. Germline V gene sequence: CDR1 ENHRY, CDR2 SYGVKD. The chain couples TRBV10-3 to TRBJ2-1, with D uncertain. This material consisted of CD4+ or CD8+ T cells sorted from blood, taken in a trial of the OX40 agonist ivuxolimab. The source is an adult with an advanced solid tumor such as melanoma, head and neck, liver or kidney cancer. The CDR3 reads CASCLEPGKYNEQFF. CDR3 sequence (DNA): TGTGCCAGCTGCCTAGAGCCGGGCAAATACAATGAGCAGTTCTTC.